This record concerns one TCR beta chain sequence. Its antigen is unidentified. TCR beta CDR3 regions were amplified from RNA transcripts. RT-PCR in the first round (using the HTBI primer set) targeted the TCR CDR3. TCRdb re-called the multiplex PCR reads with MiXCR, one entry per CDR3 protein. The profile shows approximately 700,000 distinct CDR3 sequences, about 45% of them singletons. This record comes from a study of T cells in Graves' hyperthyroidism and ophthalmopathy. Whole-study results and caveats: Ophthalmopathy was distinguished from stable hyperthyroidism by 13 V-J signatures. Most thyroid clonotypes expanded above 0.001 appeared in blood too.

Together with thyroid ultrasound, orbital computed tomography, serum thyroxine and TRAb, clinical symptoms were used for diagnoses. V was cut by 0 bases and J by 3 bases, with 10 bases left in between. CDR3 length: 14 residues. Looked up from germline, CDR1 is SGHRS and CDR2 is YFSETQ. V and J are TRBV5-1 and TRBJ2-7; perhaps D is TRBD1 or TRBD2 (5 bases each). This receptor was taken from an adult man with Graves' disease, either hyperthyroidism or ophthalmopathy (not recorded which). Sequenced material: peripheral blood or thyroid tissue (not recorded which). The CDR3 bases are TGCGCCAGCAGCTTGGGAGGGGCCGACTACGAGCAGTACTTC. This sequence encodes CASSLGGADYEQYF.